These T cell receptor beta chains were read from a single sample in a study of T cells after yellow fever vaccination. Using its own MiXCR run on the 5' RACE reads, TCRdb lists one record per CDR3 protein. The sample comprises 500,000 to 650,000 distinct CDR3 sequences, about 12% of which are singletons, and just under 15% rests with the top ten. The sample here was PBMCs, taken on the day of the yellow fever booster vaccination. Receptors originate from a man aged 25 to 45 who received the YFV17D yellow fever vaccine. The CDR3 runs from the conserved cysteine through the conserved F or W. D genes are given only for firm matches. Rows may omit the clone size; those that give it use once, few, many or a size class.

cdr3_aa: CASSELGSGRQETQYF
cdr3_nt: TGTGCCAGCAGTGAATTGGGTAGCGGGAGACAAGAGACCCAGTACTTC
clone_size: NA
d_call: TRBD2
v_call: TRBV25-1
j_call: TRBJ2-5

cdr3_aa: CASSRTPIGEEQYF
cdr3_nt: TGTGCCAGCAGTCGAACCCCAATCGGAGAGGAGCAGTACTTC
clone_size: few
d_call: NA
v_call: TRBV27
j_call: TRBJ2-7

cdr3_aa: CASSVSGGETQYF
cdr3_nt: TGTGCCAGCAGCGTATCAGGGGGGGAGACCCAGTACTTC
clone_size: many
d_call: NA
v_call: TRBV9
j_call: TRBJ2-5

cdr3_aa: CASSPTLGASYEQYF
cdr3_nt: TGTGCCAGCAGCCCAACTTTGGGGGCCTCCTACGAGCAGTACTTC
clone_size: few
d_call: NA
v_call: TRBV3-1
j_call: TRBJ2-7

cdr3_aa: CASSLGTGQSGELFF
cdr3_nt: TGTGCCAGCAGTTTAGGCACGGGGCAGTCCGGGGAGCTGTTTTTT
clone_size: NA
d_call: NA
v_call: TRBV28
j_call: TRBJ2-2

cdr3_aa: CASSQRWGNEQFF
cdr3_nt: TGTGCCAGCAGCCAACGGTGGGGGAATGAGCAGTTCTTC
clone_size: NA
d_call: NA
v_call: TRBV6-2/TRBV6-3
j_call: TRBJ2-1

cdr3_aa: CASSQHVVENEQYF
cdr3_nt: TGTGCCAGCAGCCAGCACGTAGTTGAGAACGAGCAGTACTTC
clone_size: NA
d_call: NA
v_call: TRBV7-9
j_call: TRBJ2-7

cdr3_aa: CASSQPRTRAARTDTQYF
cdr3_nt: TGTGCCAGCAGCCAGCCTAGGACTAGGGCGGCCCGCACAGATACGCAGTATTTT
clone_size: few
d_call: TRBD2
v_call: TRBV11-1
j_call: TRBJ2-3

cdr3_aa: CASSLASGGEQYF
cdr3_nt: TGTGCCAGCAGCTTAGCTTCGGGCGGCGAGCAGTACTTC
clone_size: many
d_call: NA
v_call: TRBV7-6
j_call: TRBJ2-7

cdr3_aa: CASSYFQGESYEQYF
cdr3_nt: TGTGCCAGCAGTTACTTCCAGGGGGAATCCTACGAGCAGTACTTC
clone_size: many
d_call: TRBD1
v_call: TRBV6-5
j_call: TRBJ2-7

cdr3_aa: CSAPHRVTETQYF
cdr3_nt: TGCAGCGCCCCTCACAGGGTAACGGAGACCCAGTACTTC
clone_size: NA
d_call: NA
v_call: TRBV29-1
j_call: TRBJ2-5

cdr3_aa: CASSLAKYTYEQYF
cdr3_nt: TGTGCCAGCAGCTTAGCCAAGTACACCTACGAGCAGTACTTC
clone_size: few
d_call: NA
v_call: TRBV7-2
j_call: TRBJ2-7

cdr3_aa: CASSQDSQGRYGYTF
cdr3_nt: TGTGCCAGCAGCCAAGATTCACAGGGTCGCTATGGCTACACCTTC
clone_size: many
d_call: NA
v_call: TRBV3-1
j_call: TRBJ1-2

cdr3_aa: CSAVAGTGGEQYF
cdr3_nt: TGCAGTGCTGTTGCCGGGACAGGGGGCGAGCAGTACTTC
clone_size: few
d_call: TRBD1
v_call: TRBV20-1
j_call: TRBJ2-7

cdr3_aa: CASSPGPRVVLNNEQFF
cdr3_nt: TGTGCCAGCTCACCAGGTCCCCGCGTAGTCCTGAACAATGAGCAGTTCTTC
clone_size: NA
d_call: NA
v_call: TRBV18
j_call: TRBJ2-1

cdr3_aa: CSARGWREGLADTQYF
cdr3_nt: TGCAGTGCTAGGGGGTGGCGGGAGGGCCTGGCAGATACGCAGTATTTT
clone_size: NA
d_call: TRBD2
v_call: TRBV20-1
j_call: TRBJ2-3

cdr3_aa: CASSSLDRPLSTF
cdr3_nt: TGTGCCAGCAGCTCGTTGGACAGGCCACTGTCGACCTTC
clone_size: NA
d_call: TRBD1
v_call: TRBV7-2
j_call: TRBJ1-2

cdr3_aa: CAWSVQSGAYGYTF
cdr3_nt: TGTGCCTGGAGTGTACAGTCGGGGGCCTATGGCTACACCTTC
clone_size: few
d_call: NA
v_call: TRBV30
j_call: TRBJ1-2

cdr3_aa: CASSEFRDSHF
cdr3_nt: TGTGCCAGCAGTGAATTTCGGGACTCCCACTTC
clone_size: few
d_call: NA
v_call: TRBV2
j_call: TRBJ2-5

cdr3_aa: CASSLVSTGNIQYF
cdr3_nt: TGTGCCAGCAGCTTAGTCTCCACGGGAAACATTCAGTACTTC
clone_size: few
d_call: NA
v_call: TRBV7-2
j_call: TRBJ2-4

cdr3_aa: CASSEMTAVGYTF
cdr3_nt: TGTGCCAGCAGTGAGATGACGGCCGTTGGCTACACCTTC
clone_size: few
d_call: NA
v_call: TRBV2
j_call: TRBJ1-2

cdr3_aa: CAWSGSRTARYEQYF
cdr3_nt: TGTGCCTGGAGTGGGTCCAGGACAGCTCGCTACGAGCAGTACTTC
clone_size: NA
d_call: NA
v_call: TRBV30
j_call: TRBJ2-7

cdr3_aa: CSARGPNTGELFF
cdr3_nt: TGCAGTGCTAGAGGACCGAACACCGGGGAGCTGTTTTTT
clone_size: few
d_call: NA
v_call: TRBV20-1
j_call: TRBJ2-2

cdr3_aa: CSVERVDPGELFF
cdr3_nt: TGCAGCGTTGAACGTGTAGATCCCGGGGAGCTGTTTTTT
clone_size: many
d_call: NA
v_call: TRBV29-1
j_call: TRBJ2-2

cdr3_aa: CASSSILLAGEIDTQYF
cdr3_nt: TGTGCCAGCAGTTCTATTCTCCTAGCGGGAGAGATAGATACGCAGTATTTT
clone_size: NA
d_call: TRBD2
v_call: TRBV12-3/TRBV12-4
j_call: TRBJ2-3

cdr3_aa: CASSPGLALETQYF
cdr3_nt: TGTGCCAGCAGCCCGGGACTAGCCCTGGAGACCCAGTACTTC
clone_size: NA
d_call: TRBD2
v_call: TRBV5-4
j_call: TRBJ2-5

cdr3_aa: CASSPSRNRVGQETQYF
cdr3_nt: TGTGCCAGCAGCCCAAGCAGAAACAGGGTGGGACAAGAGACCCAGTACTTC
clone_size: NA
d_call: NA
v_call: TRBV7-7
j_call: TRBJ2-5

cdr3_aa: CSASQGRVYNEQFF
cdr3_nt: TGCAGTGCTAGCCAGGGTAGGGTATACAATGAGCAGTTCTTC
clone_size: few
d_call: NA
v_call: TRBV20-1
j_call: TRBJ2-1

cdr3_aa: CATRAGSAGELFF
cdr3_nt: TGTGCCACCAGGGCAGGGAGCGCCGGGGAGCTGTTTTTT
clone_size: NA
d_call: NA
v_call: TRBV24-1
j_call: TRBJ2-2

cdr3_aa: CAITAQAGSGGFTEAFF
cdr3_nt: TGTGCCATCACAGCCCAGGCGGGGTCGGGAGGGTTCACTGAAGCTTTCTTT
clone_size: NA
d_call: NA
v_call: TRBV10-3
j_call: TRBJ1-1

cdr3_aa: CASSQDALGGEQFF
cdr3_nt: TGTGCCAGCAGCCAAGATGCCTTGGGGGGTGAGCAGTTCTTC
clone_size: few
d_call: NA
v_call: TRBV4-2
j_call: TRBJ2-1